This TCR beta chain was found in a study of Ad26.COV2.S vaccination and SARS-CoV-2 variants. Study-level information: Administration of Ad26.COV2.S was intramuscular, either once or twice 56 days apart. Study outcomes and limitations: Spike-specific TCR breadth was greater after Ad26.COV2.S than placebo.

Per the germline V gene, CDR1 is MDHEN and CDR2 is SYDVKM. The CDR3 covers 15 residues. V was clipped by 2 bases and J by 4 bases, with 14 bases between them. The assay was immunoSEQ multiplex PCR, and TCRdb's table has in-frame clones only and misses some. Among a few hundred thousand clones, 83% were seen once, and the ten largest hold roughly 7.4%. The sample's treatment: over 15 received Ad26.COV2.S at low or high dose, single or two shots; several received placebo; per-sample allocation not given. Day 63 after the first injection of vaccine or placebo was the sampling time. As to this clone: Its antigen remains unidentified.

The gene calls are TRBV28 and TRBJ1-1, with D perhaps matching TRBD1 (5 bases). Sequenced material: peripheral blood, taken in a trial of Ad26.COV2.S vaccine versus placebo. The receptor was isolated from a person aged 18-65 years who received the Ad26.COV2.S COVID-19 vaccine or a placebo. The CDR3 here is CASSLPGRGGTEAFF. The DNA for the CDR3 is TGTGCCAGCAGTTTACCGGGACGCGGTGGCACTGAAGCTTTCTTT.